What follows are 5 T cell receptor beta chains derived from one specimen sequenced in a study of shared clonotypes between healthy human individuals. Assay used: immunoSEQ multiplex PCR; TCRdb lists only in-frame clones, some missing. The data show about 500,000 clones, with roughly four fifths seen just once and about 12% held by the top ten. The sequenced sample was PBMCs. The receptor source for this set is a woman aged 35 to 49 in good health. Some clones in this sample may be carry-over from other donors' samples.

This chain uses TRBV6-5 with TRBJ1-1, with no clear D. Germline CDR1 is MNHEY and CDR2 is SVGAGI. The CDR3 sequence is 14 residues long. V was shortened by 2 bases and J by 8 bases, with 15 bases between the two germline ends. The CDR3 DNA reads TGTGCCAGCAGTTACAGGCAGGAAGGGTCCGAAGCTTTCTTT. Its protein product is CASSYRQEGSEAFF.

The chain uses TRBV5-1 and TRBJ1-5; D possibly corresponds to TRBD1 (6 bases). Germline assignment: CDR1 SGHRS and CDR2 YFSETQ. The CDR3 runs to 14 residues. Trimming took 5 bases from V and 6 from J, leaving 15 bases between them. The CDR3 region is CASSSTQGSQPQHF. In nucleotides, the CDR3 is TGCGCCAGCAGTTCGACGCAGGGGAGTCAGCCCCAGCATTTT. Full variable domain (missing parts from reference TRBV5-1 and TRBJ1-5): KAGVTQTPRYLIKTRGQQVTLSCSPISGHRSVSWYQQTPGQGLQFLFEYFSETQRNKGNFPGRFSGRQFSNSRSEMNVSTLELGDSALYLCASSSTQGSQPQHFGDGTRLSIL.

The sample holds a few counts of this clone. The rearrangement links TRBV19 to TRBJ2-7; 9 bases fit TRBD2. V trimming: 4 bases; J trimming: 4 bases; junction bases outside the gene matches: 5. In germline, CDR1 is LNHDA, CDR2 SQIVND (reference sequence). The CDR3 is 14 amino acids. Here the CDR3 reads CASSTVAGAYEQYF. In nucleotides, the CDR3 is TGTGCCAGTAGTACCGTAGCGGGAGCATACGAGCAGTACTTC.

As concerns this clone: Distinct nucleotide sequences in the sample also encode this CDR3. This chain uses TRBV28 with TRBJ1-2; weak D call: TRBD1 (5 bases). From germline, CDR1 is MDHEN and CDR2 SYDVKM. This CDR3 has 13 residues. Trimming pared 3 bases from V and 2 bases from J, leaving 7 bases between. The CDR3 loop is CASSFGGNYGYTF. The CDR3 nucleotides read TGTGCCAGCAGTTTCGGGGGGAACTATGGCTACACCTTC.

A word on this clone: The likely explanation is a read error, given a far larger clone one base away. The chain recombines TRBV5-4 with TRBJ2-5; D may be TRBD1 (5 bases). The CDR3 length is 14 residues. The V gene lost 0 bases and the J gene lost 2 bases, with 8 bases spanning the gap. Germline assignment: CDR1 SGHNT and CDR2 YYREEE (reference sequence). The CDR3 DNA reads as TGTGCCAGCAGCTTGGGGCGGACACAAGAGACCCAGTACTTC. Protein sequence: CASSLGRTQETQYF. Drawing the rest from reference TRBV5-4 and TRBJ2-5, the complete variable domain is ETGVTQSPTHLIKTRGQQVTLRCSSQSGHNTVSWYQQALGQGPQFIFQYYREEENGRGNFPPRFSGLQFPNYSSELNVNALELDDSALYLCASSLGRTQETQYFGPGTRLLVL.